The 8 T cell receptor beta chains reported below all come from one sample, sequenced in a study of T cells after yellow fever vaccination. MiXCR, run by TCRdb on the 5' RACE reads, gives a single entry per CDR3 protein. The repertoire has approximately 510,000 distinct CDR3 sequences, about a fifth of them found once; the top ten carry roughly a sixth. The sample was PBMCs, taken around 3 weeks after the first yellow fever vaccination. Every receptor here comes from a man aged 18 to 30 who received the YFV17D yellow fever vaccine.

This clonotype showed up just a few times. The chain combines TRBV20-1 with TRBJ1-6; D may be TRBD1 (5 bases). Trimming shortened V by 1 base and J by 7 bases, and 17 bases separated the two germline ends. Germline CDR1 and CDR2: DFQATT and SNEGSKA (reference sequence). The CDR3 covers 16 residues. CDR3 bases: TGCAGTGCTAGAGCCCCGGGACTCCGGACGAATTCACCCCTCCACTTT. Its translation is CSARAPGLRTNSPLHF.

V and J are TRBV7-9 and TRBJ2-1; 10 bases match TRBD2. Germline V gene data show CDR1 as SEHNR and CDR2 as FQNEAQ (reference sequence). J gave up 5 bases and V 3 bases, and 7 bases lay outside the gene matches. CDR3 length equals 16 residues. As DNA, the CDR3 is TGTGCCAGCAGCTTGCCTAGCGGGGGCCTTAACAATGAGCAGTTCTTC. Protein: CASSLPSGGLNNEQFF.

The sample holds a few counts of this clonotype. The chain employs TRBV9 and TRBJ2-5, with D perhaps matching TRBD1 or TRBD2 (5 bases each). The CDR3 consists of 14 residues. The germline CDR1 and CDR2 sequences are SGDLS and YYNGEE. The V gene lost 2 bases and the J gene lost 3 bases, with 11 bases spanning the gap. The CDR3, as DNA: TGTGCCAGCAGCGTGGGGGTAGGGGAAGAGACCCAGTACTTC. Its translation: CASSVGVGEETQYF. The full variable domain, completed using reference TRBV9 and TRBJ2-5, is DSGVTQTPKHLITATGQRVTLRCSPRSGDLSVYWYQQSLDQGLQFLIQYYNGEERAKGNILERFSAQQFPDLHSELNLSSLELGDSALYFCASSVGVGEETQYFGPGTRLLVL.

This chain joins TRBV7-6 and TRBJ2-7; D not certain. CDR3 size: 15 residues. The V end lost 1 base, the J end lost 4 bases, and 14 bases lay between the germline ends. Germline values: CDR1 SGHVS, CDR2 FNYEAQ. CDR3 sequence reads: CASSLDGGDNYEQYF. CDR3 bases: TGTGCCAGCAGCTTAGACGGCGGAGATAATTACGAGCAGTACTTC.

This clonotype was observed a few times. The J gene is TRBJ2-1, the V gene TRBV12-3 or TRBV12-4, with TRBD2 identical over 10 bases. This CDR3 is 17 amino acids long. The V gene end was trimmed by 6 bases and the J gene end by 4 bases; junction bases not matched to a gene: 12. CDR3: CASSPLRAGGLYNEQFF. CDR3 nucleotides: TGTGCCAGCAGCCCCCTCCGAGCGGGGGGGCTATACAATGAGCAGTTCTTC.

This clonotype was seen more than once but under ten times. The chain links TRBV9 to TRBJ2-5; 11 nucleotides agree with TRBD2. Germline loops: CDR1 SGDLS, CDR2 YYNGEE. J was trimmed by 1 base and V by 0 bases; bases with no gene match: 5. The CDR3 has 17 amino acids. CDR3 region: CASSVGASGGFQETQYF. CDR3 DNA sequence: TGTGCCAGCAGCGTAGGTGCTAGCGGGGGGTTCCAAGAGACCCAGTACTTC.

This chain connects TRBV24-1 to TRBJ2-1; 7 bases align to TRBD1. J lost 9 bases, V lost 7 bases, and 5 bases had no gene match. Germline assignment: CDR1 KGHDR and CDR2 SFDVKD. The CDR3 totals 12 residues. CDR3 coding DNA: TGTGCCACCAGCCCACAGGGGATTGAGCAGTTCTTC. This translates into CATSPQGIEQFF.

This clonotype occurred a few times. The rearrangement links TRBV5-1 to TRBJ2-7, with TRBD2 matching 9 bases. The J segment lost 1 base and the V segment lost 0 bases, leaving 8 bases of the junction unmatched. CDR3 length: 17 amino acids. CDR1 is SGHRS and CDR2 is YFSETQ in the germline V gene. For the CDR3, the DNA is TGCGCCAGCAGCTTGGCGGGTCTAGCGGGGCGATCCTACGAGCAGTACGTC. This translates into CASSLAGLAGRSYEQYV.